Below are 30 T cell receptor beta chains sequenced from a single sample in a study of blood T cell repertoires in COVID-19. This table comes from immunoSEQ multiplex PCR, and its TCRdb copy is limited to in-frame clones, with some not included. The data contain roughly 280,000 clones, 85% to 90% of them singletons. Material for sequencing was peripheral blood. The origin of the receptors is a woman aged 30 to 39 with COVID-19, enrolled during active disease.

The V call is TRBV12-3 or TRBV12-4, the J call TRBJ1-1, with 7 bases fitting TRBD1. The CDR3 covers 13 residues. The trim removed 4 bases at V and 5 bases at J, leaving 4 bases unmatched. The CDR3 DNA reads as TGTGCCAGCAGTTGGACAGGTCGGACTGAAGCTTTCTTT. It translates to CASSWTGRTEAFF.

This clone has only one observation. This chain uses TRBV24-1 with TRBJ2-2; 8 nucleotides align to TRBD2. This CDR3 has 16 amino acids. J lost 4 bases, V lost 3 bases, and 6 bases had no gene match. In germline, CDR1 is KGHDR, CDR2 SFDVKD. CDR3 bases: TGTGCCACCAGTGATCCAGCGGGAGTAAGCACCGGGGAGCTGTTTTTT. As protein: CATSDPAGVSTGELFF.

The CDR3 sequence is CASSPGTGPTEAFF. The CDR3 nucleotides are TGTGCCAGCAGCCCCGGGACAGGGCCCACTGAAGCTTTCTTT. The chain links TRBV3-1 (or the pseudogene TRBV3-2) to TRBJ1-1; the match to TRBD1 covers 9 bases. The ends lost 4 bases at V and 4 bases at J; junction bases unmatched: 4. Germline V gene sequence: CDR1 LGHDT, CDR2 YNNKEL (reference sequence). The length of the CDR3 is 14 residues.

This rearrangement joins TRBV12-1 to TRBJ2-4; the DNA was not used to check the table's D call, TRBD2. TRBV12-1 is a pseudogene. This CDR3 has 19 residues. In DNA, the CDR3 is TGTGCCAGCAGCTTAGACCTGGGACTAGCGGAACTAGCCAAAAACATTCAGTACTTC. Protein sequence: CASSLDLGLAELAKNIQYF.

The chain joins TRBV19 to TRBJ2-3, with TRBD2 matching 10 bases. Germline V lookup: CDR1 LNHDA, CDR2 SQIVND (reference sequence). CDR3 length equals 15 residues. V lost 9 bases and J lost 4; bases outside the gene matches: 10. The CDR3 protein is CASNFLAGVADTQYF. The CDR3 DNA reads TGTGCCAGCAACTTCCTAGCGGGAGTGGCAGATACGCAGTATTTT.

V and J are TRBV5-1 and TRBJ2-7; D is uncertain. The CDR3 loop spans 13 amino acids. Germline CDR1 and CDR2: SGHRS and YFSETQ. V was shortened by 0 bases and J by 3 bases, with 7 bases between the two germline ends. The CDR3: CASSLGLLYEQYF. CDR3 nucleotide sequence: TGCGCCAGCAGCTTGGGCTTACTCTACGAGCAGTACTTC.

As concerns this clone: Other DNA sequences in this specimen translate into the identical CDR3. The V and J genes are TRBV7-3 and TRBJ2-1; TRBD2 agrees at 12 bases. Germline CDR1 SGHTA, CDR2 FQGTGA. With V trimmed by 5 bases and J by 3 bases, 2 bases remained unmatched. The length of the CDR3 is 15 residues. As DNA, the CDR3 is TGTGCCAGCAGCCCGACTAGCGGGAGCTACAATGAGCAGTTCTTC. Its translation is CASSPTSGSYNEQFF.

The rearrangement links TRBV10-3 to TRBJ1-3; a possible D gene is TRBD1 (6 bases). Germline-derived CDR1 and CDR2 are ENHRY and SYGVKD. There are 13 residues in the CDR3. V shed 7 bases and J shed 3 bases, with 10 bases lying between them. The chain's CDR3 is CAIKQGSGNTIYF. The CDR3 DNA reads TGTGCCATCAAACAGGGAAGTGGAAACACCATATATTTT.

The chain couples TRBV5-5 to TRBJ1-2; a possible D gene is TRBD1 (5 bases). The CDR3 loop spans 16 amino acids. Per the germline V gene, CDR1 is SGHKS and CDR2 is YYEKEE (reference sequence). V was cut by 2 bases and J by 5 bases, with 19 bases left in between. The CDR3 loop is CASSFGPGVFLYGYTF. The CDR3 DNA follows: TGTGCCAGCAGCTTTGGCCCGGGGGTCTTTCTTTATGGCTACACCTTC.

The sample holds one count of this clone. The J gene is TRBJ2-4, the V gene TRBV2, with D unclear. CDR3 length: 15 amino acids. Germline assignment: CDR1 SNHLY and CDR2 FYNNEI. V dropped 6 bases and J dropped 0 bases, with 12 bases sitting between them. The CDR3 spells CASSRDMGAKNIQYF. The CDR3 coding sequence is TGTGCCAGCAGCAGAGACATGGGAGCCAAAAACATTCAGTACTTC.

This CDR3 reads CASSPAGRGGYTF. The CDR3 DNA reads TGTGCCAGCAGCCCAGCGGGGCGGGGAGGCTACACCTTC. The chain couples TRBV9 to TRBJ1-2; weak D call: TRBD1 (5 bases). The germline V gene has CDR1 SGDLS and CDR2 YYNGEE. V was clipped by 4 bases and J by 8 bases, with 15 bases between them. The CDR3 is 13 amino acids.

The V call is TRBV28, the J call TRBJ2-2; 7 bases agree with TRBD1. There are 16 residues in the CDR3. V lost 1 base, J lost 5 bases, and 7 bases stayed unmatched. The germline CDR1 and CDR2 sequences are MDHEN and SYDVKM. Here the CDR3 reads CASSLLAGGLTGELFF. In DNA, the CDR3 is TGTGCCAGCAGTTTATTAGCAGGGGGATTAACCGGGGAGCTGTTTTTT.

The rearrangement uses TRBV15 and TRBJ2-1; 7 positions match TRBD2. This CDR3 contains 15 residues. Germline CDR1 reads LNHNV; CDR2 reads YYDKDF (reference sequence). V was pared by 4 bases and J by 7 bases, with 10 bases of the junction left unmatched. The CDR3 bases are TGTGCCACCAGCAACACACCGGGACTACTAAATGAGCAGTTCTTC. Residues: CATSNTPGLLNEQFF.

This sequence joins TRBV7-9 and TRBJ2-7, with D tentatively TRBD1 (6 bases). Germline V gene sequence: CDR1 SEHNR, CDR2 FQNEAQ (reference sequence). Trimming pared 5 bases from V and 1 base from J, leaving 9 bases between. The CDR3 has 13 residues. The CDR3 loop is CASSPGVSYEQYF. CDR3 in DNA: TGTGCCAGCAGCCCAGGGGTATCCTACGAGCAGTACTTC.

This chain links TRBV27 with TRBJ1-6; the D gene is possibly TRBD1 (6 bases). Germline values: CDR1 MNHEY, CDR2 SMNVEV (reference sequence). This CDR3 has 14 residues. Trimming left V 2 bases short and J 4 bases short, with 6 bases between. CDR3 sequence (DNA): TGTGCCAGCAGTTTAGGACAGTATAATTCACCCCTCCACTTT. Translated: CASSLGQYNSPLHF.

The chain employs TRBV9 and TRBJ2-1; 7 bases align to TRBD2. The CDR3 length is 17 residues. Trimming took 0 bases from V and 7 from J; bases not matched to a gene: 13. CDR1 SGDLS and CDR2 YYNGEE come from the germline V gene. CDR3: CASSVDPPAGAYNEQFF. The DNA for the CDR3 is TGTGCCAGCAGCGTAGACCCCCCCGCGGGAGCTTATAATGAGCAGTTCTTC.

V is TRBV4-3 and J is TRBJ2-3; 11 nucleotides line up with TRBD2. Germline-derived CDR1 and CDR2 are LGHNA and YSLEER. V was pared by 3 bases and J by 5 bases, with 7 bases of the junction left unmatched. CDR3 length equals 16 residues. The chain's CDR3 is CASSQVAGGPVDTQYF. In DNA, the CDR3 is TGCGCCAGCAGCCAGGTAGCGGGAGGGCCCGTAGATACGCAGTATTTT.

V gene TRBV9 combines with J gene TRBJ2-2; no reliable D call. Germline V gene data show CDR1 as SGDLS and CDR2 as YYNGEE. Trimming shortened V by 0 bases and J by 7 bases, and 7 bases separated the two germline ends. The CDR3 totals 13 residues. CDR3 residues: CASSVDGRGELFF. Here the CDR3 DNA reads TGTGCCAGCAGCGTAGACGGTCGCGGGGAGCTGTTTTTT.

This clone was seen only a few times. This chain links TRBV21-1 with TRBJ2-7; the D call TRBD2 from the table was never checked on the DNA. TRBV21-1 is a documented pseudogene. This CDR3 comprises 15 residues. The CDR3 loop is CASSKAQGGDYEQYF. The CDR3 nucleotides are TGTGCCAGCAGCAAAGCTCAGGGAGGGGACTACGAGCAGTACTTC.

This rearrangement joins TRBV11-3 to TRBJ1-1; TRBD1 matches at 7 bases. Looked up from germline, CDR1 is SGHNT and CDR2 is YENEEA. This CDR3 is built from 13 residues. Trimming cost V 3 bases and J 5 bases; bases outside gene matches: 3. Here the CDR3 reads CASSLDRFTEAFF. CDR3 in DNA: TGTGCCAGCAGCTTGGACAGGTTTACTGAAGCTTTCTTT.

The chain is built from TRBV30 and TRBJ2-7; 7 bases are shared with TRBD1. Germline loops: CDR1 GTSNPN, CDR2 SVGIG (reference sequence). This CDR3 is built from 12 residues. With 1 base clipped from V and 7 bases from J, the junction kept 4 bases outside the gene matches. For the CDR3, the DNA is TGTGCCTGGAGTGCGGACAGGCTAGAGCAGTACTTC. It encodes CAWSADRLEQYF.

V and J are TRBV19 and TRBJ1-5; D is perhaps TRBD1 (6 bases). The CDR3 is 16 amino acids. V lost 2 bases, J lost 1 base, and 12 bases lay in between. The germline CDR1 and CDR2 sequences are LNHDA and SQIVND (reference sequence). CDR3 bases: TGTGCCAGTAGTATAACTCCAGGGGACAGCAATCAGCCCCAGCATTTT. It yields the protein CASSITPGDSNQPQHF.

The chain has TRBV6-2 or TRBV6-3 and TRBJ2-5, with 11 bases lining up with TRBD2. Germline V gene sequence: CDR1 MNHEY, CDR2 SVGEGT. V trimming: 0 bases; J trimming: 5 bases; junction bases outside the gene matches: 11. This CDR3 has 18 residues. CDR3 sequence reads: CASSYSGSGRAPRETQYF. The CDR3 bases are TGTGCCAGCAGTTACTCCGGTAGCGGGAGGGCCCCAAGGGAGACCCAGTACTTC.

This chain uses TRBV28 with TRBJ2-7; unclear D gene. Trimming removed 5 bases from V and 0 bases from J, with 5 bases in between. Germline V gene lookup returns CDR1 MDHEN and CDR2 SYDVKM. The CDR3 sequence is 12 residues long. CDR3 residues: CASSPSSYEQYF. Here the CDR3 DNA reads TGTGCCAGCAGTCCTAGCTCCTACGAGCAGTACTTC. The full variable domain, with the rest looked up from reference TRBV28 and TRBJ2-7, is DVKVTQSSRYLVKRTGEKVFLECVQDMDHENMFWYRQDPGLGLRLIYFSYDVKMKEKGDIPEGYSVSREKKERFSLILESASTNQTSMYLCASSPSSYEQYFGPGTRLTVT.

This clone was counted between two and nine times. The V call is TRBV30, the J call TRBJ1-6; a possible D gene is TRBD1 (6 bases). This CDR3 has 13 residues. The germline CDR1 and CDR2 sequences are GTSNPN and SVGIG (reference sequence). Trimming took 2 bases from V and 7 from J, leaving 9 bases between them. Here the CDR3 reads CAWSFRGNSPLHF. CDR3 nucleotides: TGTGCCTGGAGTTTTAGGGGGAATTCACCCCTCCACTTT.

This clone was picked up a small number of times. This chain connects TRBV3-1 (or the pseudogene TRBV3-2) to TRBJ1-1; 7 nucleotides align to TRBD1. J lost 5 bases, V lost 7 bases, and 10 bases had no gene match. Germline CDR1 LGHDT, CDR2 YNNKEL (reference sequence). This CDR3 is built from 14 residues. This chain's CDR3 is CASTRGEIGTEAFF. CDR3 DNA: TGTGCCAGCACCAGGGGGGAAATAGGAACTGAAGCTTTCTTT.

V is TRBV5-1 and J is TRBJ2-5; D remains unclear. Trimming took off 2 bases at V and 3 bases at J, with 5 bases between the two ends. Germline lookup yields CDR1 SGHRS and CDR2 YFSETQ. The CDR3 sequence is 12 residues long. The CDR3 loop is CASSLPKETQYF. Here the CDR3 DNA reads TGCGCCAGCAGCTTACCTAAAGAGACCCAGTACTTC.

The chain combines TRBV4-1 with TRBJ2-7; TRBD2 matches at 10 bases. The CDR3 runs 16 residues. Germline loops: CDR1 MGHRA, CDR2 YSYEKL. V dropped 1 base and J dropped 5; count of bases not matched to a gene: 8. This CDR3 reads CASSQVEGLAGDEQYF. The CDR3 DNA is TGCGCCAGCAGCCAAGTTGAGGGGCTAGCGGGAGACGAGCAGTACTTC.

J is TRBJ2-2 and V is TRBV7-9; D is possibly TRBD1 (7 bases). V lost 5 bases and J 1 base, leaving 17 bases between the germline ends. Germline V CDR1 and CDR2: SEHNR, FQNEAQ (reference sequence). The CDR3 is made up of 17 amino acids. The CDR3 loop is CASSPGGGQVNTGELFF. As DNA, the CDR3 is TGTGCCAGCAGCCCCGGGGGCGGACAGGTGAACACCGGGGAGCTGTTTTTT.

The CDR3 DNA is TGTGCCAGCAGTCGCGTAATAGCGGGAGGGGCCCGGCACAATGAGCAGTTCTTC. The encoded protein is CASSRVIAGGARHNEQFF. The chain links TRBV6-6 to TRBJ2-1, with TRBD2 identical over 11 bases. V gave up 5 bases and J gave up 5 bases; unmatched junction bases: 14. This CDR3 comprises 18 residues. The germline gives CDR1 MNHNY, CDR2 SVGAGI (reference sequence).